This TCR beta chain was identified in a study of molecular identifiers for immune sequencing clone quantification. Bulk TCR libraries were made with methods that had been previously described and with listed TCR primers. TCRdb processed the PCR reads anew with MiXCR; each CDR3 protein has one entry. This table holds about 100,000 distinct CDR3 sequences, 36% found once. Broader study findings: Molecules of identical TCR sharing a barcode could underestimate highly expanded clone sizes. Effector cells kept over 98% of their molecules in clones above 20 RNA copies, while naive cells kept under 1% there.

This clonotype was found a few times. Its antigen is unidentified. The germline V and J ends were trimmed by 4 bases and 4 bases, with 16 bases remaining between them. This CDR3 has 15 amino acids. The germline V gene encodes CDR1 SGHDT and CDR2 YYEEEE. The naive CD8 libraries originated from between roughly 18,000 and 1,100,000 sorted cells and drew on 10%, 30% or 50% RNA. The sequence was obtained from a human donor in good health. Some libraries in this study had Jurkat cell RNA spiked in. Material for sequencing was naive CD8+ T cells from blood, with Jurkat cell RNA spiked in. Subset denoted: FACS-sorted CD8+CD4-CCR7+CD45RA+ naive T cells. This sequence joins TRBV5-6 and TRBJ2-3; D is unresolved. The CDR3 DNA reads TGTGCCAGCAGCCCGCTAGGAAGTCGGGCAGATACGCAGTATTTT. Translation: CASSPLGSRADTQYF.